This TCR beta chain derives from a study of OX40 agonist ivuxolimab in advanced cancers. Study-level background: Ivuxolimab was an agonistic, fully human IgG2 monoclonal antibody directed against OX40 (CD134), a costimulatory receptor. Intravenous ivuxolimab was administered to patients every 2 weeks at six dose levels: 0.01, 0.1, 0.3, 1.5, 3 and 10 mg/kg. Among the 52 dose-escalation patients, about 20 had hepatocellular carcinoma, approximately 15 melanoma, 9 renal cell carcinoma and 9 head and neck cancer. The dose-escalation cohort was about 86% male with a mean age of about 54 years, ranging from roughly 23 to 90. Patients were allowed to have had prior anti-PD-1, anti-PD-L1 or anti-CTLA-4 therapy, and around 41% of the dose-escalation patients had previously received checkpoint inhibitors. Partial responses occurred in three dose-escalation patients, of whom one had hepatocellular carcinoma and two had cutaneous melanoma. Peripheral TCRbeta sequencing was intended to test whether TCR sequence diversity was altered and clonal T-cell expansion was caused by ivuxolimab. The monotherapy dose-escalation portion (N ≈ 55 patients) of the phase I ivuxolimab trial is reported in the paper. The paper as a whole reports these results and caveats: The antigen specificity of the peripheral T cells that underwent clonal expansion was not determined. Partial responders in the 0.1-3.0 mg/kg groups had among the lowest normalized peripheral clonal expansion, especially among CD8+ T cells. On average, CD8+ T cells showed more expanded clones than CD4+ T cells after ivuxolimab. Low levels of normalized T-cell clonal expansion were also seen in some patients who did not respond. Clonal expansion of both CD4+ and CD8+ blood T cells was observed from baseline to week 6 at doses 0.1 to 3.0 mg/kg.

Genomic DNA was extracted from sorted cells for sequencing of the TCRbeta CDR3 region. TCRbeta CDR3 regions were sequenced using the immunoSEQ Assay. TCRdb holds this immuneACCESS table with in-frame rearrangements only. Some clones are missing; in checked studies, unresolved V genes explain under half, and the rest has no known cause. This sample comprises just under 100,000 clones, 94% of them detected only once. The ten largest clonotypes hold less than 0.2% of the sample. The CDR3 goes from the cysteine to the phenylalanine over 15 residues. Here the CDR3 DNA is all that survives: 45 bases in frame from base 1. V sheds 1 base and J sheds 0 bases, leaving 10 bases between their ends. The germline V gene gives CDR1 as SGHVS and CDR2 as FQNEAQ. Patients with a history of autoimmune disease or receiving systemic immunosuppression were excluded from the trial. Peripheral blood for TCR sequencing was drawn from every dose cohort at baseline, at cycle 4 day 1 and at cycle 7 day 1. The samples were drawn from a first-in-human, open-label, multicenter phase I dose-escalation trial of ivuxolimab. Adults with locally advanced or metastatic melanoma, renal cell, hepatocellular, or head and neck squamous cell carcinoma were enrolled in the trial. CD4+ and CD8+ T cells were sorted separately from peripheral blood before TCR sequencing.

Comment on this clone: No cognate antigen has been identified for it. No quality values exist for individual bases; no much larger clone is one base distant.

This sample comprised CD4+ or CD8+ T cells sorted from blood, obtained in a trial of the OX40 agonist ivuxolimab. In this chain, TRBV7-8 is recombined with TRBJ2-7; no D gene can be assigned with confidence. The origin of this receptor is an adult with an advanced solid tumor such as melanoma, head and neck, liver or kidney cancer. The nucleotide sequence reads TGTGCCAGCAGCTTAGAGGCCGGACCCTCCTACGAGCAGTACTTC. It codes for CASSLEAGPSYEQYF.